These 30 T cell receptor beta chains were all obtained from the same sample, sequenced in a study of T cell responses to AZD1222 COVID-19 vaccine. The assay was immunoSEQ multiplex PCR, and TCRdb's table has in-frame clones only and misses some. The profile covers 100,000 to 150,000 clones, with roughly 90% appearing a single time and 3.5% to 5% taken by the ten largest. Sequencing used peripheral blood, obtained on day 0 of AZD1222 vaccination. All receptors come from an adult in good health.

The rearrangement joins TRBV10-3 to TRBJ1-3; D remains ambiguous. V lost 6 bases and J lost 7, with 7 bases in between. Germline loops: CDR1 ENHRY, CDR2 SYGVKD. This CDR3 is built from 11 residues. The chain's CDR3 is CAIRRENTIYF. The CDR3 nucleotides read TGTGCCATCAGGCGGGAGAACACCATATATTTT.

The genes are TRBV19 and TRBJ1-6; 10 bases are shared with TRBD1. Germline-derived CDR1 and CDR2 are LNHDA and SQIVND (reference sequence). J lost 9 bases, V lost 5 bases, and 4 bases had no gene match. The CDR3 is made up of 14 amino acids. Written as DNA, the CDR3 is TGTGCCAGTAGTTCCCGGGACAGGGGTTCACCCCTCCACTTT. Translated: CASSSRDRGSPLHF.

The rearrangement links TRBV11-2 to TRBJ2-1; TRBD2 aligns across 9 bases. The CDR3 has 13 residues. Germline CDR1 and CDR2: SGHAT and FQNNGV. After removal of 5 bases from V and 7 bases from J, the junction contained 3 bases not matched to a gene. CDR3 region: CASSRTSVNEQFF. CDR3 nucleotide sequence: TGTGCCAGCAGCCGGACTAGCGTAAATGAGCAGTTCTTC.

This clone was seen once. This chain connects TRBV30 to TRBJ2-7; the D is unclear. The CDR3 is 11 amino acids. Deletions cut 3 bases from V and 1 base from J, with 4 bases between. Looked up from germline, CDR1 is GTSNPN and CDR2 is SVGIG (reference sequence). The CDR3: CAWRVSYEQYF. The CDR3 DNA is TGTGCCTGGAGGGTATCCTACGAGCAGTACTTC.

The J gene is TRBJ2-7, the V gene TRBV2, with D tentatively TRBD1 (6 bases). Germline values: CDR1 SNHLY, CDR2 FYNNEI. The ends were cut back, 7 bases at V and 6 bases at J, with 22 bases in the middle. This CDR3 contains 15 residues. CDR3 nucleotides: TGTGCCAGCAACCCGGGACACCCGCGGACGAGCGAGCAGTACTTC. It yields the protein CASNPGHPRTSEQYF.

The V gene is TRBV3-1 (or the pseudogene TRBV3-2), the J gene TRBJ1-2; possible D gene TRBD1, 5 bases. V dropped 4 bases and J dropped 2 bases, with 14 bases sitting between them. The germline gives CDR1 LGHDT, CDR2 YNNKEL (reference sequence). The CDR3 sequence is 15 residues long. The CDR3 DNA reads TGTGCCAGCAGCCCATGGGGGGGAAGGAACTATGGCTACACCTTC. Its translation is CASSPWGGRNYGYTF.

CDR3 sequence: CASSLFSRQPSEQYF. The CDR3 nucleotides read TGTGCCAGCAGCTTATTCTCCCGACAGCCATCCGAGCAGTACTTC. The chain combines TRBV7-2 with TRBJ2-7; D possibly corresponds to TRBD1 (5 bases). Germline V gene sequence: CDR1 SGHTA, CDR2 FQGNSA. With 2 bases removed from V and 6 bases from J, the gap between germline ends came to 17 bases. The CDR3 spans 15 residues. Full variable domain (remainder filled in from reference TRBV7-2 and TRBJ2-7): GAGVSQSPSNKVTEKGKDVELRCDPISGHTALYWYRQSLGQGLEFLIYFQGNSAPDKSGLPSDRFSAERTGGSVSTLTIQRTQQEDSAVYLCASSLFSRQPSEQYFGPGTRLTVT.

This chain links TRBV19 with TRBJ1-1; tentative D call: TRBD1 (5 bases). The CDR3 consists of 12 residues. The V gene's germline CDR1 is LNHDA and CDR2 SQIVND (reference sequence). Trimming removed 4 bases at V and 10 bases at J, with 13 bases between. The DNA of the CDR3 is TGTGCCAGTAGTAGGGGGACGGCACCAGCTTTCTTT. The encoded protein is CASSRGTAPAFF.

This chain uses TRBV18 with TRBJ2-4, with 10 nucleotides matching TRBD1. CDR3 length equals 14 residues. Germline lookup yields CDR1 KGHSH and CDR2 LQKENI. The trim removed 3 bases at V and 7 bases at J, leaving 3 bases unmatched. The CDR3 is CASSPGQGRNIQYF. CDR3 in DNA: TGTGCCAGCTCACCGGGACAGGGGCGGAACATTCAGTACTTC.

CDR3 sequence (DNA): TGTGCCAGCAGTCCCATGGACAGGGGCTTCACAGATACGCAGTATTTT. Translated, it gives CASSPMDRGFTDTQYF. The chain links TRBV27 to TRBJ2-3; 9 bases match TRBD1. Trimming at V came to 5 bases and at J to 2 bases, leaving 8 bases not matched to a gene. Germline CDR1 MNHEY, CDR2 SMNVEV (reference sequence). There are 16 residues in the CDR3.

J is TRBJ2-1 and V is TRBV23-1; no clear D. TRBV23-1 is assigned to the ORF class and has an uncertain function. This CDR3 is 16 amino acids long. V lost 1 base, J lost 0 bases, and 10 bases lay in between. This CDR3 reads CASSQYHRVSYNEQFF. The CDR3 DNA reads as TGCGCCAGCAGTCAATATCATAGGGTCTCCTACAATGAGCAGTTCTTC.

CDR3 residues: CASSQAAGLSEAFF. CDR3 coding DNA: TGTGCCAGCAGCCAAGCCGCAGGGTTGTCTGAAGCTTTCTTT. The genes are TRBV3-1 (or the pseudogene TRBV3-2) and TRBJ1-1; weak D call: TRBD1 (5 bases). CDR1 LGHDT and CDR2 YNNKEL come from the germline V gene (reference sequence). With 1 base removed from V and 6 bases from J, the gap between germline ends came to 12 bases. The CDR3 contains 14 residues.

The chain has TRBV2 and TRBJ1-1, with 7 bases that match TRBD1. The CDR3 totals 13 residues. V trimming: 6 bases; J trimming: 1 base; junction bases outside the gene matches: 2. Germline CDR1 SNHLY, CDR2 FYNNEI. CDR3 sequence (DNA): TGTGCCAGCAGCCGACAGGGGAACACTGAAGCTTTCTTT. It is translated as CASSRQGNTEAFF.

The chain is built from TRBV24-1 and TRBJ2-5; 13 nucleotides line up with TRBD2. This CDR3 contains 17 residues. V was pared by 3 bases and J by 7 bases, with 10 bases of the junction left unmatched. CDR1 is KGHDR, CDR2 SFDVKD, per germline. CDR3 DNA: TGTGCCACCAGTGATCAACCAACTAGCGGGAGGGCTGGGACCCAGTACTTC. Amino acid sequence: CATSDQPTSGRAGTQYF.

The chain uses TRBV19 and TRBJ2-1, with 9 bases fitting TRBD2. The CDR3 totals 15 residues. V lost 5 bases to trimming and J lost 9 bases; unmatched junction nucleotides: 11. Looked up from germline, CDR1 is LNHDA and CDR2 is SQIVND (reference sequence). CDR3: CASSVSGGLATEQFF. The CDR3, as DNA: TGTGCCAGTAGTGTTAGCGGGGGTTTGGCGACTGAGCAGTTCTTC.

As DNA, the CDR3 is TGTGCCTGGAGTGTACATGGGGCAACGAGAAATTCACCCCTCCACTTT. Translating gives CAWSVHGATRNSPLHF. The rearrangement joins TRBV30 to TRBJ1-6; tentative D call: TRBD1 (5 bases). CDR1 GTSNPN and CDR2 SVGIG come from the germline V gene (reference sequence). Trimming took 0 bases from V and 7 from J, leaving 16 bases between them. CDR3 length: 16 residues.

The rearrangement links TRBV12-3 or TRBV12-4 to TRBJ2-5; no clear D. With 6 bases removed from V and 6 bases from J, the gap between germline ends came to 11 bases. The CDR3 has 12 amino acids. CDR3 residues: CASSQDGKTQYF. The CDR3 DNA reads TGTGCCAGCAGCCAGGACGGAAAGACCCAGTACTTC.

V and J are TRBV6-1 and TRBJ2-5, with unresolved D. This CDR3 has 13 residues. Germline CDR1 MNHNS, CDR2 SASEGT. Trimming took off 1 base at V and 4 bases at J, with 7 bases between the two ends. Here the CDR3 reads CASSEVTRETQYF. The CDR3 DNA is TGTGCCAGCAGTGAAGTCACAAGAGAGACCCAGTACTTC.

The rearrangement links TRBV7-3 to TRBJ2-1, with TRBD1 matching over 8 bases. V lost 5 bases and J lost 4; bases outside the gene matches: 7. The length of the CDR3 is 15 residues. The germline gives CDR1 SGHTA, CDR2 FQGTGA. The CDR3 sequence: CASSLTGGFYNEQFF. The CDR3 bases are TGTGCCAGCAGCCTTACAGGGGGTTTTTACAATGAGCAGTTCTTC. The variable domain in full, with the rest retrieved from reference TRBV7-3 and TRBJ2-1, is GAGVSQTPSNKVTEKGKYVELRCDPISGHTALYWYRQSLGQGPEFLIYFQGTGAADDSGLPNDRFFAVRPEGSVSTLKIQRTERGDSAVYLCASSLTGGFYNEQFFGPGTRLTVL.

The rearrangement joins TRBV27 to TRBJ1-6; TRBD1 aligns across 7 bases. Trimming cost V 3 bases and J 7 bases; bases outside gene matches: 6. The CDR3 totals 15 residues. CDR1 and CDR2 from the germline V gene are MNHEY and SMNVEV (reference sequence). The CDR3 loop is CASSFLRGGNSPLHF. For the CDR3, the DNA is TGTGCCAGCAGTTTTCTCAGGGGGGGGAATTCACCCCTCCACTTT.

About this clone: The same CDR3 is also encoded by other DNA sequences in this sample. The CDR3 DNA reads as TGTGCCAGCAGTCGGGACAGGGGAGGTGAAAAACTGTTTTTT. Residues: CASSRDRGGEKLFF. V gene TRBV7-2 combines with J gene TRBJ1-4; 10 bases are a match to TRBD1. CDR3 length: 14 amino acids. Germline-derived CDR1 and CDR2 are SGHTA and FQGNSA. V dropped 6 bases and J dropped 7; count of bases not matched to a gene: 5.

The chain recombines TRBV4-1 with TRBJ2-2; D remains unclear. Per the germline V gene, CDR1 is MGHRA and CDR2 is YSYEKL. This CDR3 has 13 residues. The V end was cut by 0 bases, the J end by 7 bases, with 6 bases between. CDR3 DNA: TGCGCCAGCAGCCAAGAGGGGATCGGGGAGCTGTTTTTT. Residues: CASSQEGIGELFF.

The V and J genes are TRBV6-4 and TRBJ2-7, with TRBD1 as a possible D gene (6 bases). With 2 bases removed from V and 0 bases from J, the gap between germline ends came to 20 bases. The germline gives CDR1 MRHNA, CDR2 SNTAGT. The CDR3 runs to 18 residues. The CDR3 DNA sequence: TGTGCCAGCAGTGACACTACAACAATGGGGGCTGACTCCTACGAGCAGTACTTC. Translation gives CASSDTTTMGADSYEQYF.

This chain uses TRBV10-1 with TRBJ1-1, with D possibly being TRBD1 (5 bases). Trimming cost V 0 bases and J 6 bases, with 8 bases left between them. CDR1 WNHNN and CDR2 SYGVQD come from the germline V gene (reference sequence). The CDR3 is made up of 13 amino acids. CDR3 amino acids: CASSESGVSEAFF. DNA for the CDR3: TGCGCCAGCAGTGAGTCGGGGGTTTCTGAAGCTTTCTTT.

This sequence joins TRBV19 and TRBJ2-7, with 13 bases aligning to TRBD2. After removal of 4 bases from V and 0 bases from J, the junction contained 6 bases not matched to a gene. The CDR3 contains 17 residues. Germline CDR1 reads LNHDA; CDR2 reads SQIVND (reference sequence). The CDR3 coding sequence is TGTGCCAGTAGTACGACGGGACTAGCGGGGACCTCCTACGAGCAGTACTTC. Translated: CASSTTGLAGTSYEQYF.

V gene TRBV18 combines with J gene TRBJ1-1, with D unclear. The germline V gene encodes CDR1 KGHSH and CDR2 LQKENI. The CDR3 covers 15 residues. V dropped 2 bases and J dropped 0 bases, with 10 bases sitting between them. The CDR3 DNA reads as TGTGCCAGCTCACCATGGGATCCTTTGAACACTGAAGCTTTCTTT. Its translation: CASSPWDPLNTEAFF.

The gene calls are TRBV21-1 and TRBJ2-2. TRBV21-1 is reported as a pseudogene. This CDR3 has 12 residues. The CDR3 loop reads CASSKMAGELFF. DNA for the CDR3: TGTGCCAGCAGCAAAATGGCCGGGGAGCTGTTTTTT.

The chain combines TRBV5-1 with TRBJ2-3; the D is unclear. Germline V gene lookup returns CDR1 SGHRS and CDR2 YFSETQ. CDR3 length equals 14 residues. V lost 0 bases, J lost 0 bases, and 5 bases lay in between. CDR3 protein: CASSLEQSTDTQYF. In DNA, the CDR3 is TGCGCCAGCAGCTTGGAGCAGAGCACAGATACGCAGTATTTT.

This chain connects TRBV5-6 to TRBJ1-1; D is ambiguous. The CDR3 has 10 residues. Germline CDR1 reads SGHDT; CDR2 reads YYEEEE. Trimming stripped 7 bases from V and 7 bases from J, with 8 bases between. The CDR3 DNA reads as TGTGCCAGCGATTTCGGTGAAGCTTTCTTT. As protein: CASDFGEAFF.

The CDR3 coding sequence is TGTGCCAGCAGCTGGACAGGGACCCTCAGGTCCCAGCATTTT. It yields the protein CASSWTGTLRSQHF. The V call is TRBV6-6, the J call TRBJ1-5, with 8 bases lining up with TRBD1. The CDR3 contains 14 residues. V gave up 6 bases and J gave up 11 bases; unmatched junction bases: 12. Germline CDR1 and CDR2: MNHNY and SVGAGI (reference sequence).